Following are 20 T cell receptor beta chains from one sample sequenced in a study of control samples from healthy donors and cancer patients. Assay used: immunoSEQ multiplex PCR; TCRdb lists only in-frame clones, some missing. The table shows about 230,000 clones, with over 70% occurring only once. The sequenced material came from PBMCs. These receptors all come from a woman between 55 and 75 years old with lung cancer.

CDR3 sequence: CASAGLGIFHEQYF. CDR3 sequence (DNA): TGTGCCAGCGCCGGGTTAGGTATCTTCCACGAGCAGTACTTC. This rearrangement joins TRBV2 to TRBJ2-7; no clear D gene. Between the trimmed V and J ends, which lost 8 bases and 5 bases, there was a span of 19 bases. From germline, CDR1 is SNHLY and CDR2 FYNNEI. This CDR3 contains 14 residues.

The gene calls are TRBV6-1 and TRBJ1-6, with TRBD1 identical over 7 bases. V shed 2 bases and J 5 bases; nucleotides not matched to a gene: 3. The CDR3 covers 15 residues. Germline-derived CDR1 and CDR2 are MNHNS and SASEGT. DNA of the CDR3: TGTGCCAGCAGTGAATACGGGACAGATAATTCACCCCTCCACTTT. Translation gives CASSEYGTDNSPLHF.

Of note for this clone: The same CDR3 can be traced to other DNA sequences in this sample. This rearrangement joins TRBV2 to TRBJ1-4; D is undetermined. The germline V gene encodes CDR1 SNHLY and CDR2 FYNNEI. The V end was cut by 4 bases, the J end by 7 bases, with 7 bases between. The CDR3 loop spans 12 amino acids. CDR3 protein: CASSVLGEKLFF. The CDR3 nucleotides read TGTGCCAGCAGTGTTTTGGGTGAAAAACTGTTTTTT.

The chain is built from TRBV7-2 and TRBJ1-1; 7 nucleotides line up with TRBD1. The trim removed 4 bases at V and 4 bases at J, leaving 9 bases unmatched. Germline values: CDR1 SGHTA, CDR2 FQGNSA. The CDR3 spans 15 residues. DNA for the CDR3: TGTGCCAGCAGCTCCCAGGGGGGCGCGAGCACTGAAGCTTTCTTT. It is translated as CASSSQGGASTEAFF.

CDR3 in DNA: TGTGCCAGCAGCTTAGGTCCGGACAGCTTCTACGAGCAGTACTTC. It is translated as CASSLGPDSFYEQYF. The rearrangement links TRBV11-2 to TRBJ2-7; possibly TRBD1 for D (6 bases). V dropped 1 base and J dropped 3 bases, with 13 bases sitting between them. The length of the CDR3 is 15 residues. Germline CDR1 is SGHAT and CDR2 is FQNNGV.

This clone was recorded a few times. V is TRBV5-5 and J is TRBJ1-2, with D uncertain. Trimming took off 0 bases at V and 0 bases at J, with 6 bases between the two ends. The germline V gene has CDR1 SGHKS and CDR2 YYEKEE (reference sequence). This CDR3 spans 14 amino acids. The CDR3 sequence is CASSLGVANYGYTF. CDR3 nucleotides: TGTGCCAGCAGCTTGGGGGTAGCTAACTATGGCTACACCTTC.

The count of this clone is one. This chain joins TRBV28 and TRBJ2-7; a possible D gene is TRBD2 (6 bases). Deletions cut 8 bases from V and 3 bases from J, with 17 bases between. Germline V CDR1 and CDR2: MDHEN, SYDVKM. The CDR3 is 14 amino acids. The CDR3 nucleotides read TGTGCCAGCCATCCGAATGGGGGGTTCTACGAGCAGTACTTC. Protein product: CASHPNGGFYEQYF.

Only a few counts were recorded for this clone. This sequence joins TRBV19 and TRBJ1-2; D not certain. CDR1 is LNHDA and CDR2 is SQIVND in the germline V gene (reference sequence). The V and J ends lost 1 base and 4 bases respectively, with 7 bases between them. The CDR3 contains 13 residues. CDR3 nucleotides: TGTGCCAGTAGTATAGGACGGGGCTATGGCTACACCTTC. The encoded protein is CASSIGRGYGYTF.

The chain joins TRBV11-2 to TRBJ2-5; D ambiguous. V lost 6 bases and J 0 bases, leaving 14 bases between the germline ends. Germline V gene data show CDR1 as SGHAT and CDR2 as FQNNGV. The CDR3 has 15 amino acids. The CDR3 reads CASSQNGVDQETQYF. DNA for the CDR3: TGTGCCAGCAGTCAGAATGGGGTAGACCAAGAGACCCAGTACTTC.

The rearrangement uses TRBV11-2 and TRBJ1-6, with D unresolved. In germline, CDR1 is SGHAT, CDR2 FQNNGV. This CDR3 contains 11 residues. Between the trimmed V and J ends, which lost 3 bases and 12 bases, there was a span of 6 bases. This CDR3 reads CASSFNGPLHF. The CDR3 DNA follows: TGTGCCAGCAGCTTCAACGGACCCCTCCACTTT.

The CDR3 spells CAWSTQGGEQFF. CDR3 nucleotide sequence: TGTGCCTGGAGTACACAGGGCGGTGAGCAGTTCTTC. This chain joins TRBV30 and TRBJ2-1, with D possibly matching TRBD1 (6 bases). The CDR3 has 12 amino acids. Between the trimmed V and J ends, which lost 2 bases and 9 bases, there was a span of 11 bases. Germline V lookup: CDR1 GTSNPN, CDR2 SVGIG (reference sequence).

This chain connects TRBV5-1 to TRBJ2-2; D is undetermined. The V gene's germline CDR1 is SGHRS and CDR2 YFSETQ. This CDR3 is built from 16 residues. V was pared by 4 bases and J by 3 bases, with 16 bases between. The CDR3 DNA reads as TGCGCCAGCAGCCTAGGCGCTCTAGAGCACACCGGGGAGCTGTTTTTT. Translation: CASSLGALEHTGELFF.

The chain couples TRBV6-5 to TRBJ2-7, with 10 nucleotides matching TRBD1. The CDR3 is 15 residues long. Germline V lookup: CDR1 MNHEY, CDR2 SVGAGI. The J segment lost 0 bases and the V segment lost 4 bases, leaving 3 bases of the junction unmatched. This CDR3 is CASSSRTGGSYEQYF. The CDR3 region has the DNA TGTGCCAGCAGTTCCCGGACAGGGGGCTCCTACGAGCAGTACTTC.

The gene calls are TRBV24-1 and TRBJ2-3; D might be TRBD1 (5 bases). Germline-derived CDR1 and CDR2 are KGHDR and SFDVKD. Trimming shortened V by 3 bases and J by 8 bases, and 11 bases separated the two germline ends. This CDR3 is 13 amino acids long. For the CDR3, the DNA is TGTGCCACCAGTGATCCAGGGATCCCTACGCAGTATTTT. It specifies CATSDPGIPTQYF.

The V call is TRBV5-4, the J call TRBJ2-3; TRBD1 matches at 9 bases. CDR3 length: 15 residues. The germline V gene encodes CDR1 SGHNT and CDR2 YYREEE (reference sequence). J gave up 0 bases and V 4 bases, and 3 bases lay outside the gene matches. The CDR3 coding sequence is TGTGCCAGCAGCCGGGACAGGGCAAGCACAGATACGCAGTATTTT. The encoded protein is CASSRDRASTDTQYF.

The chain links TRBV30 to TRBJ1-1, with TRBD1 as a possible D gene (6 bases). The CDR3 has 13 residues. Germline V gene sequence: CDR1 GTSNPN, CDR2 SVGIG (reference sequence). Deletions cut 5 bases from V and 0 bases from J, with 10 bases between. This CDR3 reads CAWGRGMNTEAFF. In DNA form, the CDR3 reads TGTGCCTGGGGCAGGGGAATGAACACTGAAGCTTTCTTT.

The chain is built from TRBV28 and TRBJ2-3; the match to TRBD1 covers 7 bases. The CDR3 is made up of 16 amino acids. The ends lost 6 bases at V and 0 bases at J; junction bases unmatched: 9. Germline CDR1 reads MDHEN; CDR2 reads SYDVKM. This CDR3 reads CASRTTGAGSTDTQYF. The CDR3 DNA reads TGTGCCAGCAGGACTACAGGGGCCGGTAGCACAGATACGCAGTATTTT.

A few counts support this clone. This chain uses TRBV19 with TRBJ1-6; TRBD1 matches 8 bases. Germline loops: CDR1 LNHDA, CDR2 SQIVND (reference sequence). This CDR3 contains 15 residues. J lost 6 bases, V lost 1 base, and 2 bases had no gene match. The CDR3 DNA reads TGTGCCAGTAGTATAGGACAGGGGTTTAATTCACCCCTCCACTTT. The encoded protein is CASSIGQGFNSPLHF.

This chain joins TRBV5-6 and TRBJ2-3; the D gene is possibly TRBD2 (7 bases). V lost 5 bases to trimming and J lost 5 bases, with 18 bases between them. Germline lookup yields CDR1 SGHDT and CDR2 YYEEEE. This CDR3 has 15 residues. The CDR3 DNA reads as TGTGCCAGCAGTCTAGAAAACGGGGGGCGAGATACGCAGTATTTT. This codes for CASSLENGGRDTQYF.

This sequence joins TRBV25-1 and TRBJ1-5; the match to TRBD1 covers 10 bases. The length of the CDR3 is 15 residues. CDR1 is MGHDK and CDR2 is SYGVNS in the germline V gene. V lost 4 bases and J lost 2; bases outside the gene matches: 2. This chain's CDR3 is CASSATGGGNQPQHF. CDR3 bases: TGTGCCAGCAGTGCGACAGGGGGCGGCAATCAGCCCCAGCATTTT.